Detailed here is one T cell receptor beta chain. The record originates from a study of control samples from healthy donors and cancer patients. The V gene lost 5 bases and the J gene lost 5 bases, with 25 bases spanning the gap. Germline CDR1 is SGHAT and CDR2 is FQNNGV. CDR3 length: 17 amino acids. The repertoire was sequenced with immunoSEQ multiplex PCR; TCRdb's copy has only in-frame clones and lacks some. The data contain tens of thousands of clones, 90% to 95% of them singletons. The rearrangement joins TRBV11-2 to TRBJ2-7; tentatively, D is TRBD2 (5 bases). Sample: PBMCs. The origin of this receptor is a man between 25 and 39 years old with colorectal cancer. The CDR3 coding sequence is TGTGCCAGCAGCCCTCGTACGGGGAATCCTCCGAATGACGAGCAGTACTTC. As protein: CASSPRTGNPPNDEQYF.